Listed below are T cell receptor beta chains from one sample, sequenced in a study of graft-versus-host responses after intestinal transplantation. Their antigen targets remain unknown. Assay: immunoSEQ multiplex PCR; the TCRdb copy retains only in-frame clones and omits some. The sample holds about 71,000 clones, around 90% seen once. The sequences come from unstimulated CD8+ T cells sorted from spleen or lymph node cells, collected before intestinal transplant. The source of these receptors is a human donor who received an intestinal transplant. CDR3s include the opening cysteine and the closing phenylalanine or tryptophan. Each record gives: clone size, J gene, D gene, V gene, CDR3 DNA, CDR3 protein. The D gene is left open where the match is weak. Expanded clones get a size class; other rows say once, few or many, or leave the size out.

>NA|TRBJ2-7|NA|TRBV27
TGTGCCAGCATCGGGACCTACGAGCAGTACTTC
CASIGTYEQYF
>NA|TRBJ2-7|TRBD2|TRBV5-1
TGCGCCAGCAGCACCCCGACTAGCGGGGACCCCTACGAGCAGTACTTC
CASSTPTSGDPYEQYF
>once|TRBJ2-1|NA|TRBV19
TGTGCCAGTAGAGAGACAGTGGCCTACAATGAGCAGTTCTTC
CASRETVAYNEQFF
>NA|TRBJ2-7|NA|TRBV2
TGTGCCAGCAGTAAGACAGGCTCCATCAACTACGAGCAGTACTTC
CASSKTGSINYEQYF
>NA|TRBJ1-2|NA|TRBV14
TGTGCCAGCAGCCAGGCCATTGGTGGAGACGGCTACACCTTC
CASSQAIGGDGYTF
>NA|TRBJ1-2|NA|TRBV11-2
TGTGCCAGCAGCCACGACGATAGGGGAGGCTACACCTTC
CASSHDDRGGYTF
>NA|TRBJ2-1|TRBD2|TRBV10-2
TGCGCCAGCACCGGACTAGCAGACTACAATGAGCAGTTCTTC
CASTGLADYNEQFF
>NA|TRBJ2-1|NA|TRBV11-2
TGTGCCAGCAGCCCAAGTGGGAAAACAGGGACCTACAATGAGCAGTTCTTC
CASSPSGKTGTYNEQFF
>NA|TRBJ2-7|NA|TRBV2
TGTGCCAGCAGCGACACCGGGGACGAGCAGTACTTC
CASSDTGDEQYF
>NA|TRBJ1-1|NA|TRBV7-8
TGTGCCAGCATGAGGTTGATGAACACTGAAGCTTTCTTT
CASMRLMNTEAFF
>NA|TRBJ1-1|TRBD1|TRBV9
TGTGCCAGCAGCGCCAGCCGGAGGGGGCCGAACACTGAAGCTTTCTTT
CASSASRRGPNTEAFF
>NA|TRBJ2-7|TRBD2|TRBV19
TGTGCCAGTAGTTTCCGGGGGGACGAGCAGTACTTC
CASSFRGDEQYF
>few|TRBJ2-7|TRBD2|TRBV4-1
TGCGCCAGCAGCCCGGATGTTCTAGCGGGGGGGCCTGGCGAGCAGTACTTC
CASSPDVLAGGPGEQYF
>NA|TRBJ2-7|NA|TRBV7-2
TGTGCCAGCAGCTTAATTGAGAGCTCCTACGAGCAGTACTTC
CASSLIESSYEQYF
>NA|TRBJ1-5|NA|TRBV27
TGTGCCAGCAGTGCCCAGGGGTACGATCAGCCCCAGCATTTT
CASSAQGYDQPQHF
>NA|TRBJ2-3|NA|TRBV4-1
TGCGCCAGCAGCCAAGTTGGAGGCGGAGATACGCAGTATTTT
CASSQVGGGDTQYF
>NA|TRBJ2-2|TRBD2|TRBV7-3
TGTGCCAGCGGTTTAATAGCGGGGCCCGGGGGTACCGGGGAGCTGTTTTTT
CASGLIAGPGGTGELFF
>NA|TRBJ1-4|TRBD1|TRBV6-5
TGTGCCAGCAGTTACACGGACAGGGTACCAGAAAAACTGTTTTTT
CASSYTDRVPEKLFF
>once|TRBJ2-2|NA|TRBV9
TGTGCCAGCAGCCAGGGGACCCACAGTGGCGGGGAGCTGTTTTTT
CASSQGTHSGGELFF
>NA|TRBJ2-7|NA|TRBV4-2
TGTGCCAGCAGCCAAGCAGGGGCCCCTTACGAGCAGTACTTC
CASSQAGAPYEQYF
>NA|TRBJ2-2|TRBD2|TRBV7-8
TGTGCCAGCAGCTTAGCTAGCGGGGCCTTGAACACCGGGGAGCTGTTTTTT
CASSLASGALNTGELFF
>NA|TRBJ2-5|NA|TRBV10-1
TGCGCCAGCAGTGGGGTGACAAACATTAACAGAAACCAAGAGACCCAGTACTTC
CASSGVTNINRNQETQYF
>NA|TRBJ2-3|NA|TRBV7-9
TGTGCCAGCAGCTTAGTGCGGGGGCCTGCAGATACGCAGTATTTT
CASSLVRGPADTQYF
>NA|TRBJ2-5|NA|TRBV6-5
TGTGCCAGCAGTTACTCACAGGGCTGGGAGACCCAGTACTTC
CASSYSQGWETQYF
>NA|TRBJ1-3|NA|TRBV2
TGTGCCAGCAGTGATTTAGACACCATATATTTT
CASSDLDTIYF
>NA|TRBJ2-5|TRBD2|TRBV2
TGTGCCAGCAGTGACAAACTAGCGGGGGGAACACAAGAGACCCAGTACTTC
CASSDKLAGGTQETQYF
>few|TRBJ1-6|NA|TRBV2
TGTGCCAGCAGTGAGGACAGCTCCTATAATTCACCCCTCCACTTT
CASSEDSSYNSPLHF
>NA|TRBJ2-6|NA|TRBV15
TGTGCCACCAGCATAACAGGGTACGGGGCCAACGTCCTGACTTTC
CATSITGYGANVLTF
>NA|TRBJ1-2|TRBD1|TRBV6-5
TGTGCCAGCAGCAGTAACGGACAGGTCGCCTATGGCTACACCTTC
CASSSNGQVAYGYTF
>NA|TRBJ2-1|NA|TRBV19
TGTGCCAGTAGTATTGGGGCAGTAACCTACAATGAGCAGTTCTTC
CASSIGAVTYNEQFF
>NA|TRBJ1-5|TRBD1|TRBV6-5
TGTGCCAGCAGTTACGGCCAGGGGGTTCAGCCCCAGCATTTT
CASSYGQGVQPQHF
>NA|TRBJ2-2|NA|TRBV11-2
TGTGCCAGCAGCTCGCAGGGAGGGGGGGACACCGGGGAGCTGTTTTTT
CASSSQGGGDTGELFF
>NA|TRBJ2-1|NA|TRBV7-9
TGTGCCAGCAGCTTAGATGGGGCCGGTGGTGAGCAGTTCTTC
CASSLDGAGGEQFF
>NA|TRBJ2-1|TRBD2|TRBV9
TGTGCCAGCAGCGCCGAAGCGGGGAGCTCCTACAATGAGCAGTTCTTC
CASSAEAGSSYNEQFF
>NA|TRBJ2-3|NA|TRBV9
TGTGCCAGCGGCGACACGCGGGCTACGCAGTATTTT
CASGDTRATQYF
>NA|TRBJ1-2|NA|TRBV4-2
TGTGCCAGCAGCCACCCCGAAAGGGGCCGTGGCTACACCTTC
CASSHPERGRGYTF
>NA|TRBJ1-6|TRBD1|TRBV6-6
TGTGCCAGCAGTTATGGGGACAGTAATTCACCCCTCCACTTT
CASSYGDSNSPLHF
>NA|TRBJ2-7|NA|TRBV21-1
TGTGCCAGCAGCAAAAGTCCTCCTCACAGGCCCTACGAGCAGTACTTC
CASSKSPPHRPYEQYF
>NA|TRBJ2-3|TRBD2|TRBV4-1
TGCGCCAGCAGCCAAGGCTTAGGCGGGGGGGCAGATACGCAGTATTTT
CASSQGLGGGADTQYF
>NA|TRBJ1-2|TRBD1|TRBV6-5
TGTGCCAGCAGCTCCTCCGGGACAGGGACGGGCGGCTACACCTTC
CASSSSGTGTGGYTF
>NA|TRBJ2-5|TRBD2|TRBV9
TGTGCCAGCAGCGGAGACGGGGGGGCCGGAGAGACCCAGTACTTC
CASSGDGGAGETQYF
>NA|TRBJ2-7|TRBD2|TRBV2
TGTGCCAGCCTCGGGGGGGAATCCTACGAGCAGTACTTC
CASLGGESYEQYF